Presented here are 32 T cell receptor beta chains from one specimen sequenced in a study of CD8 T cells in ankylosing spondylitis. One entry per CDR3 protein, called by TCRdb with MiXCR from the 5' RACE reads. The sample yields fewer than 350,000 distinct CDR3 sequences, 11% seen once. The material sequenced was blood, either unsorted or a sorted T cell fraction (not recorded which). The source is a female donor with ankylosing spondylitis or in good health (not recorded which).

This clonotype came up many times. The J gene is TRBJ1-5, the V gene TRBV2; D ambiguous. The V end was cut by 0 bases, the J end by 7 bases, with 7 bases between. CDR1 and CDR2 (germline): SNHLY, FYNNEI. The length of the CDR3 is 13 residues. CDR3 sequence reads: CASSEARLQPQHF. The CDR3 DNA reads as TGTGCCAGCAGTGAAGCGCGACTGCAGCCCCAGCATTTT.

CDR3 DNA: TGCGCCAGCAGCTTGGTGCAGGACTCCTACGAGCAGTACTTC. Residues: CASSLVQDSYEQYF. The rearrangement uses TRBV5-1 and TRBJ2-7; D call uncertain. CDR3 length equals 14 residues. The germline V gene has CDR1 SGHRS and CDR2 YFSETQ. Deletions cut 0 bases from V and 0 bases from J, with 7 bases between.

This clonotype was seen a few times. The chain is built from TRBV7-2 and TRBJ2-3; D tentatively fits TRBD1 or TRBD2 (6 bases each). The CDR3 spans 14 residues. The V and J ends lost 0 bases and 6 bases respectively, with 10 bases between them. CDR1 is SGHTA, CDR2 FQGNSA, per germline. The CDR3 spells CASSLAGGGDTQYF. For the CDR3, the DNA is TGTGCCAGCAGCTTAGCGGGGGGCGGGGATACGCAGTATTTT.

This clonotype was seen more than once but under ten times. This chain uses TRBV6-1 with TRBJ1-2; the match to TRBD1 covers 9 bases. J gave up 2 bases and V 6 bases, and 10 bases lay outside the gene matches. Germline-derived CDR1 and CDR2 are MNHNS and SASEGT. CDR3 size: 16 residues. The CDR3 DNA reads as TGTGCCAGCAGCCCTGGACAGGGGCGAAGGAACTATGGCTACACCTTC. Translating it yields CASSPGQGRRNYGYTF.

This clonotype was picked up many times. V and J are TRBV6-1 and TRBJ2-1; perhaps TRBD1 as D (6 bases). Trimming cost V 6 bases and J 9 bases, with 15 bases left between them. CDR3 length: 13 residues. CDR1 is MNHNS, CDR2 SASEGT, per germline. The CDR3 protein is CASSRGQPGEQFF. The CDR3 bases are TGTGCCAGCAGCCGCGGACAGCCCGGTGAGCAGTTCTTC.

In its sample, this clonotype was seen many times. CDR3 in DNA: TGCAGTGCTACTCCGACAGGGGGCAAAGTCGACTACACCTTC. Residues: CSATPTGGKVDYTF. J is TRBJ1-2 and V is TRBV20-1; 10 nucleotides agree with TRBD1. V shed 4 bases and J 10 bases; nucleotides not matched to a gene: 12. Germline V gene lookup returns CDR1 DFQATT and CDR2 SNEGSKA (reference sequence). The CDR3 has 14 amino acids.

This chain connects TRBV5-1 to TRBJ2-1; 8 bases are shared with TRBD2. Trimming removed 4 bases from V and 0 bases from J; junction bases left unmatched: 9. Germline CDR1 SGHRS, CDR2 YFSETQ. CDR3 length: 17 amino acids. CDR3 nucleotides: TGCGCCAGCAGCCCCGTTAGCGGGGATAGCTCCTACAATGAGCAGTTCTTC. Protein: CASSPVSGDSSYNEQFF.

On this clonotype itself: A single base separates this from a much larger clone, so it may be a read error. The rearrangement links TRBV13 to TRBJ2-3; the match to TRBD2 covers 7 bases. CDR3 size: 15 residues. Germline V gene data show CDR1 as PRHDT and CDR2 as FYEKMQ (reference sequence). Here the CDR3 reads CASSLSETSTDTQSF. As DNA, the CDR3 is TGTGCCAGCAGCTTATCAGAGACTAGCACAGATACGCAGTCTTTT.

This sequence joins TRBV20-1 and TRBJ1-1, with D uncertain. Trimming removed 0 bases from V and 3 bases from J, with 8 bases in between. CDR3 length equals 13 residues. Germline lookup yields CDR1 DFQATT and CDR2 SNEGSKA (reference sequence). CDR3 sequence reads: CSARESWDTEAFF. DNA of the CDR3: TGCAGTGCTAGAGAGTCGTGGGACACTGAAGCTTTCTTT.

This clonotype came up many times. This chain uses TRBV10-3 with TRBJ1-5, with D hard to call. CDR1 ENHRY and CDR2 SYGVKD come from the germline V gene. The CDR3 extends over 12 amino acids. V was cut by 11 bases and J by 2 bases, with 10 bases left in between. CDR3 protein: CAVGEGNQPQHF. CDR3 nucleotide sequence: TGTGCCGTCGGGGAGGGCAATCAGCCCCAGCATTTT.

In its sample, this clonotype was seen many times. The chain combines TRBV18 with TRBJ1-3; D is undetermined. The CDR3 totals 14 residues. Trimming removed 2 bases at V and 0 bases at J, with 5 bases between. Germline assignment: CDR1 KGHSH and CDR2 LQKENI. This CDR3 is CASSPETSGNTIYF. CDR3 DNA sequence: TGTGCCAGCTCACCAGAGACCTCTGGAAACACCATATATTTT. Full variable domain (missing parts from reference TRBV18 and TRBJ1-3): NAGVMQNPRHLVRRRGQEARLRCSPMKGHSHVYWYRQLPEEGLKFMVYLQKENIIDESGMPKERFSAEFPKEGPSILRIQQVVRGDSAAYFCASSPETSGNTIYFGEGSWLTVV.

This clonotype was counted only a few times. This chain connects TRBV28 to TRBJ2-7; D is unresolved. The CDR3 consists of 11 residues. V lost 11 bases to trimming and J lost 0 bases, with 8 bases between them. Germline assignment: CDR1 MDHEN and CDR2 SYDVKM. The CDR3 nucleotides are TGTGCCCCCCCCAGCTCCTACGAGCAGTACTTC. It yields the protein CAPPSSYEQYF.

This clonotype has at least ten counts. The chain joins TRBV6-2 or TRBV6-3 to TRBJ1-2; a possible D gene is TRBD1 (5 bases). This CDR3 comprises 15 residues. The germline gives CDR1 MNHEY, CDR2 SVGEGT. V gave up 5 bases and J gave up 4 bases, with 17 bases separating them. The CDR3 DNA reads as TGTGCCAGCAGTCAACGCCCCGGAGGGGCCTATGGCTACACCTTC. As protein: CASSQRPGGAYGYTF.

The chain has TRBV18 and TRBJ2-2; 7 bases map to TRBD2. This CDR3 is 15 amino acids long. Germline CDR1 KGHSH, CDR2 LQKENI. V gave up 3 bases and J gave up 4 bases; unmatched junction bases: 5. The chain's CDR3 is CASSPLSGLTGELFF. DNA of the CDR3: TGTGCCAGCTCACCCCTTAGCGGGCTCACCGGGGAGCTGTTTTTT.

This clonotype was counted ten times or more. V and J are TRBV20-1 and TRBJ2-2, with 7 bases identical to TRBD1. Germline lookup yields CDR1 DFQATT and CDR2 SNEGSKA (reference sequence). J gave up 1 base and V 4 bases, and 9 bases lay outside the gene matches. The CDR3 loop spans 16 amino acids. CDR3 amino acids: CSATNRRDRNTGELFF. CDR3 nucleotides: TGCAGTGCTACCAACCGAAGGGACAGGAACACCGGGGAGCTGTTTTTT.

With respect to this clonotype: This may come from a read error, since a much larger clone is one base off. The chain has TRBV27 and TRBJ1-2; no clear D. This CDR3 is built from 15 residues. Germline lookup yields CDR1 MNHEY and CDR2 SMNVEV (reference sequence). The ends were cut back, 1 base at V and 4 bases at J, with 13 bases in the middle. CDR3 nucleotide sequence: TGTGCCAGCAGTTTATTCCCACAATACGGCTATGGCTACACCTTC. Translated, it gives CASSLFPQYGYGYTF.

The chain joins TRBV11-3 to TRBJ2-1, with 9 bases identical to TRBD1. The CDR3 contains 14 residues. Germline V CDR1 and CDR2: SGHNT, YENEEA. J was trimmed by 9 bases and V by 4 bases; bases with no gene match: 7. The DNA for the CDR3 is TGTGCCAGCAGCTCACTACAGGGGGCCGGTGAGCAGTTCTTC. The encoded protein is CASSSLQGAGEQFF.

Ten or more counts support this clonotype. This chain joins TRBV28 and TRBJ2-7; TRBD2 agrees at 7 bases. The CDR3 consists of 15 residues. J gave up 3 bases and V 4 bases, and 9 bases lay outside the gene matches. Germline CDR1 and CDR2: MDHEN and SYDVKM. The CDR3 nucleotides are TGTGCCAGCAGTTCCCTCGGCGGGAGAGGCTACGAGCAGTACTTC. The encoded protein is CASSSLGGRGYEQYF.

This clonotype was seen ten or more times. The V gene is TRBV28, the J gene TRBJ1-1; a possible D gene is TRBD1 (5 bases). CDR1 and CDR2 from the germline V gene are MDHEN and SYDVKM. V was trimmed by 2 bases and J by 5 bases, leaving 15 bases between them. The CDR3 sequence is 15 residues long. Here the CDR3 reads CASSLMWQGLTEAFF. Here the CDR3 DNA reads TGTGCCAGCAGTTTAATGTGGCAGGGTTTGACTGAAGCTTTCTTT.

This clonotype was observed at least ten times. The V call is TRBV20-1, the J call TRBJ2-1, with D unclear. In germline, CDR1 is DFQATT, CDR2 SNEGSKA (reference sequence). V was cut by 1 base and J by 8 bases, with 6 bases left in between. The CDR3 extends over 11 amino acids. The CDR3 is CSARGAHEQFF. CDR3 sequence (DNA): TGCAGTGCTAGAGGAGCGCATGAGCAGTTCTTC.

The chain links TRBV20-1 to TRBJ2-7; 7 bases are a match to TRBD1. CDR1 DFQATT and CDR2 SNEGSKA come from the germline V gene (reference sequence). The length of the CDR3 is 14 residues. V lost 0 bases to trimming and J lost 4 bases; unmatched junction nucleotides: 6. CDR3 nucleotide sequence: TGCAGTGCTAGAGAGGACAGGCTGATTTACGAGCAGTACTTC. Translation: CSAREDRLIYEQYF.

This clonotype was picked up a small number of times. V and J are TRBV7-2 and TRBJ2-1, with 8 bases that match TRBD1. CDR3 size: 16 residues. The ends lost 5 bases at V and 0 bases at J; junction bases unmatched: 6. CDR1 is SGHTA, CDR2 FQGNSA, per germline. The CDR3 sequence: CASSPPGQGSYNEQFF. The CDR3 DNA reads TGTGCCAGCAGCCCGCCAGGACAGGGCTCCTACAATGAGCAGTTCTTC.

Worth noting for this clonotype: Possible read error: a much larger clone is one base away. The rearrangement joins TRBV9 to TRBJ2-1, with D perhaps TRBD2 (6 bases). Germline V lookup: CDR1 SGDLS, CDR2 YYNGEE. The CDR3 extends over 15 amino acids. CDR3 in amino acids: CSSSVAVGLGNEQFF. CDR3 sequence (DNA): TGTTCCAGCAGCGTAGCGGTCGGGCTCGGTAATGAGCAGTTCTTC.

At least ten counts were recorded for this clonotype. CDR3 protein: CASSQDLLAGGTGELFF. The CDR3 bases are TGTGCCAGCAGCCAAGATCTTCTAGCGGGAGGAACCGGGGAGCTGTTTTTT. This chain joins TRBV4-2 and TRBJ2-2; 11 nucleotides line up with TRBD2. CDR1 is LGHNA and CDR2 is YNFKEQ in the germline V gene. This CDR3 contains 17 residues. Trimming took 0 bases from V and 5 from J; bases not matched to a gene: 5.

This clonotype was seen more than once but under ten times. This chain uses TRBV4-3 with TRBJ2-6; D is unresolved. The germline V gene encodes CDR1 LGHNA and CDR2 YSLEER. The CDR3 is made up of 17 amino acids. V shed 0 bases and J shed 0 bases, with 9 bases lying between them. The CDR3 here is CASSQDRSSSGANVLTF. The CDR3, as DNA: TGCGCCAGCAGCCAAGACAGGAGCAGCTCTGGGGCCAACGTCCTGACTTTC.

This clonotype was seen repeatedly, ten times or more. V usage is TRBV10-3 and J usage is TRBJ1-1; D is unclear. V was clipped by 6 bases and J by 5 bases, with 13 bases between them. Per germline, CDR1 ENHRY and CDR2 SYGVKD. The CDR3 has 13 amino acids. The CDR3: CAIRPRSGTEAFF. DNA for the CDR3: TGTGCCATCAGACCACGTTCAGGAACTGAAGCTTTCTTT.

This clonotype came up a few times. The chain carries TRBV19 and TRBJ2-2; 9 positions agree with TRBD2. Trimming removed 7 bases from V and 5 bases from J; junction bases left unmatched: 11. The CDR3 contains 16 residues. Germline V gives CDR1 LNHDA, CDR2 SQIVND (reference sequence). The DNA for the CDR3 is TGTGCCAGTACCTCGGGGCTAGCGGGATTTACCGGGGAGCTGTTTTTT. Translation: CASTSGLAGFTGELFF.

This clonotype appeared many times. As DNA, the CDR3 is TGTGCCAGTCTACTGGGGATAGGGACTGAAGCTTTCTTT. Translating gives CASLLGIGTEAFF. The V call is TRBV7-9, the J call TRBJ1-1, with D unclear. This CDR3 spans 13 amino acids. V was clipped by 9 bases and J by 5 bases, with 16 bases between them. Germline V CDR1 and CDR2: SEHNR, FQNEAQ (reference sequence). Using reference TRBV7-9 and TRBJ1-1 for the parts outside the CDR3, the full variable domain is DTGVSQNPRHKITKRGQNVTFRCDPISEHNRLYWYRQTLGQGPEFLTYFQNEAQLEKSRLLSDRFSAERPKGSFSTLEIQRTEQGDSAMYLCASLLGIGTEAFFGQGTRLTVV.

To note about this clonotype: A clone one base away is much larger, so this may be a read error. The V and J genes are TRBV29-1 and TRBJ1-1, with unresolved D. CDR3 length: 12 residues. Germline CDR1 is SQVTM and CDR2 is ANQGSEA. This CDR3 is CSAELGNIEAFF. CDR3 DNA: TGCAGCGCCGAGCTGGGGAACATTGAAGCTTTCTTT.

The V and J genes are TRBV20-1 and TRBJ1-1; 7 nucleotides match TRBD1. Germline values: CDR1 DFQATT, CDR2 SNEGSKA (reference sequence). The CDR3 spans 15 residues. The trim removed 6 bases at V and 4 bases at J, leaving 14 bases unmatched. CDR3 in amino acids: CSAAAVLQGSTEAFF. As DNA, the CDR3 is TGCAGTGCGGCGGCCGTTCTACAGGGGTCCACTGAAGCTTTCTTT.

In this sample, this clonotype turned up many times. The chain recombines TRBV7-2 with TRBJ1-2; TRBD1 aligns across 7 bases. The length of the CDR3 is 14 residues. V was clipped by 4 bases and J by 2 bases; unmatched bases: 4. The germline gives CDR1 SGHTA, CDR2 FQGNSA. CDR3 sequence reads: CASSSTTGNYGYTF. For the CDR3, the DNA is TGTGCCAGCAGCTCCACGACAGGGAACTATGGCTACACCTTC.

This clonotype was picked up many times. This chain joins TRBV28 and TRBJ2-1; D might be TRBD1 or TRBD2, each matching 7 bases. Trimming pared 4 bases from V and 10 bases from J, leaving 23 bases between. Germline V gene lookup returns CDR1 MDHEN and CDR2 SYDVKM. The CDR3 extends over 16 amino acids. The CDR3 loop is CASSWNRGGLGMEQFF. As DNA, the CDR3 is TGTGCCAGCAGTTGGAACAGGGGAGGGCTAGGGATGGAGCAGTTCTTC.